The 12 T cell receptor beta chains given below trace back to one sample, sequenced in a study of cytomegalovirus exposure and HLA in healthy donors (dated by TCRdb to the late 2010s). The library was produced with the immunoSEQ multiplex PCR assay. A mixture of 60 forward primers for TCR Vbeta segments and 13 reverse primers for TCR Jbeta segments was used in the multiplex PCR. Imported from immuneACCESS, the table was reduced by TCRdb to in-frame sequences with V and J called. These copies leave out some clones; in studies compared against another copy, an unresolved V gene accounts for under half, and the cause of the remainder is not known. This sample lists about 130,000 clones; around 77% were detected once. The ten largest make up around 1.2% of the sample. The source material was PBMCs. These receptors all come from a man aged 50 or older in good health and CMV-seronegative.

The CDR3 DNA reads as TGTGCCAGCACTGAGACAGGAGATCAGCCCCAGCATTTT. Its translation is CASTETGDQPQHF. The chain carries TRBV6-6 and TRBJ1-5, with D perhaps matching TRBD1 (6 bases). The CDR3 totals 13 residues. Germline V gene data show CDR1 as MNHNY and CDR2 as SVGAGI (reference sequence). V lost 7 bases, J lost 5 bases, and 12 bases lay in between.

This clone was detected once. The V call is TRBV19, the J call TRBJ2-4, with 7 bases matching TRBD2. The CDR3 runs 15 residues. Trimming removed 4 bases from V and 2 bases from J; junction bases left unmatched: 5. CDR1 and CDR2 (germline): LNHDA, SQIVND (reference sequence). The CDR3 DNA is TGTGCCAGTAGTACCCCACTAGCGCCCAAAAACATTCAGTACTTC. This translates into CASSTPLAPKNIQYF.

This chain joins TRBV14 and TRBJ1-1; D remains unclear. The germline gives CDR1 SGHDN, CDR2 FVKESK. There are 15 residues in the CDR3. Trimming took off 0 bases at V and 5 bases at J, with 13 bases between the two ends. Here the CDR3 reads CASSQDLLGGTEAFF. DNA for the CDR3: TGTGCCAGCAGCCAAGATCTGTTGGGAGGGACTGAAGCTTTCTTT. Combining the CDR3 with reference TRBV14 and TRBJ1-1 gives the whole variable domain EAGVTQFPSHSVIEKGQTVTLRCDPISGHDNLYWYRRVMGKEIKFLLHFVKESKQDESGMPNNRFLAERTGGTYSTLKVQPAELEDSGVYFCASSQDLLGGTEAFFGQGTRLTVV.

The chain is built from TRBV5-4 and TRBJ1-4; 11 bases agree with TRBD1. The V gene's germline CDR1 is SGHNT and CDR2 YYREEE (reference sequence). Losses at the gene ends were 4 bases for V and 4 bases for J; bases not matched to a gene: 6. This CDR3 comprises 16 residues. DNA for the CDR3: TGTGCCAGCAGCGTGGGACAGGGGGTCTTTAATGAAAAACTGTTTTTT. Amino acids: CASSVGQGVFNEKLFF.

J is TRBJ1-2 and V is TRBV11-2, with D hard to call. This CDR3 has 11 residues. Between the trimmed V and J ends, which lost 5 bases and 5 bases, there was a span of 6 bases. In germline, CDR1 is SGHAT, CDR2 FQNNGV. The CDR3: CASSPRYGYTF. The CDR3 region has the DNA TGTGCCAGCAGCCCTAGGTATGGCTACACCTTC.

The chain couples TRBV5-1 to TRBJ2-5, with TRBD1 as a possible D gene (6 bases). In germline, CDR1 is SGHRS, CDR2 YFSETQ. V was clipped by 2 bases and J by 2 bases, with 19 bases between them. This CDR3 contains 17 residues. The CDR3 sequence is CASSFRTVFGPQETQYF. In DNA, the CDR3 is TGCGCCAGCAGCTTCAGGACAGTATTCGGTCCTCAAGAGACCCAGTACTTC.

The chain couples TRBV19 to TRBJ2-1; possible D gene TRBD2, 5 bases. There are 12 residues in the CDR3. The V gene lost 4 bases and the J gene lost 8 bases, with 9 bases spanning the gap. CDR1 is LNHDA, CDR2 SQIVND, per germline (reference sequence). CDR3 nucleotides: TGTGCCAGTAGTACCGAGGGCGATGAGCAGTTCTTC. Residues: CASSTEGDEQFF.

Here the CDR3 reads CASSIRQVVVGGELFF. CDR3 DNA: TGTGCCAGCAGCATCCGACAGGTCGTAGTTGGCGGGGAGCTGTTTTTT. V usage is TRBV7-9 and J usage is TRBJ2-2, with D possibly TRBD1 on 6 matching bases. Germline CDR1 SEHNR, CDR2 FQNEAQ (reference sequence). The CDR3 is made up of 16 amino acids. Trimming cost V 5 bases and J 7 bases, with 20 bases left between them. The full variable domain, rest sourced from reference TRBV7-9 and TRBJ2-2, is DTGVSQNPRHKITKRGQNVTFRCDPISEHNRLYWYRQTLGQGPEFLTYFQNEAQLEKSRLLSDRFSAERPKGSFSTLEIQRTEQGDSAMYLCASSIRQVVVGGELFFGEGSRLTVL.

The V and J genes are TRBV5-1 and TRBJ1-2; 9 bases map to TRBD1. With 4 bases clipped from V and 4 bases from J, the junction kept 5 bases outside the gene matches. Germline values: CDR1 SGHRS, CDR2 YFSETQ. The length of the CDR3 is 14 residues. This CDR3 is CASSNTGGSYGYTF. DNA of the CDR3: TGCGCCAGCAGCAACACAGGGGGCAGCTATGGCTACACCTTC.

The chain uses TRBV29-1 and TRBJ1-1; D might be TRBD1 (5 bases). This CDR3 region has 17 residues. V lost 0 bases and J lost 2, with 19 bases in between. In germline, CDR1 is SQVTM, CDR2 ANQGSEA. The DNA for the CDR3 is TGCAGCGTTGAAGATACGTACCGGCAGGGCCTTAACACTGAAGCTTTCTTT. Translation gives CSVEDTYRQGLNTEAFF.

The J gene is TRBJ2-5, the V gene TRBV7-2, with 12 bases aligning to TRBD2. The V gene's germline CDR1 is SGHTA and CDR2 FQGNSA. The CDR3 is 17 residues long. The J segment lost 2 bases and the V segment lost 4 bases, leaving 8 bases of the junction unmatched. Written as DNA, the CDR3 is TGTGCCAGCAGCTCACATCGACTAGCGGGAGTACAAGAGACCCAGTACTTC. This translates into CASSSHRLAGVQETQYF.

The V call is TRBV7-8, the J call TRBJ2-1, with 8 bases aligning to TRBD2. CDR3 length: 18 amino acids. Germline CDR1 and CDR2: SGHVS and FQNEAQ. J lost 9 bases, V lost 5 bases, and 21 bases had no gene match. The CDR3 region is CASSPRRPGTGGWGEQFF. The CDR3 DNA reads as TGTGCCAGCAGCCCCCGACGACCGGGAACGGGAGGGTGGGGTGAGCAGTTCTTC.